This T cell receptor (beta chain) is drawn from a study of T-cell reconstitution after alpha-beta-depleted transplantation in children. Germline V gene sequence: CDR1 SEHNR, CDR2 FQNEAQ (reference sequence). This CDR3 contains 16 residues. Losses at the gene ends were 0 bases for V and 4 bases for J; bases not matched to a gene: 5. Unique molecular identifiers were incorporated during preparation of the TCRbeta library. TCRdb processed the PCR reads anew with MiXCR; each CDR3 protein has one entry. The sample has 300,000 to 400,000 distinct CDR3 sequences, about 14% seen once. This TCR was sampled from a human donor who donated a stem cell graft to a child with Fanconi anemia. This chain connects TRBV7-9 to TRBJ2-5, with 10 bases identical to TRBD2. Sequences were derived from PBMCs, sampled from the stem cell graft. CDR3 protein: CASSLALTSGAETQYF. As DNA, the CDR3 is TGTGCCAGCAGCTTAGCTCTCACTAGCGGGGCAGAGACCCAGTACTTC.